Only one count was recorded for the clone carrying this TCR beta chain. Profiling relied on immunoSEQ multiplex PCR, and the TCRdb table lists in-frame clones only, not all of them. The sample lists about 110,000 clones, around four fifths occurring once. The CDR3 has 14 amino acids. The germline CDR1 and CDR2 sequences are SGHRS and YFSETQ. V shed 1 base, J shed 5 bases, and the junction held 3 bases outside the gene matches. This record belongs to a study of blood T cell repertoires in COVID-19. Overall study context: There were acute and convalescent COVID-19 samples, and they came from the United States, Italy and Spain. In each case, the material was cDNA or gDNA derived from T cells, B-cell-depleted T cells, or PBMCs.

V and J are TRBV5-1 and TRBJ2-3; the match to TRBD1 covers 8 bases. The sequence derives from a woman between 65 and 79 years old with acute or convalescent COVID-19. The sequenced material came from peripheral blood. The CDR3 protein is CASSLRTGLDTQYF. CDR3 nucleotide sequence: TGCGCCAGCAGCTTGAGGACAGGGTTAGATACGCAGTATTTT.